These 30 T cell receptor beta chains share one sample of origin, sequenced in a study of blood T cell repertoires in COVID-19. Libraries were prepared by immunoSEQ multiplex PCR; TCRdb keeps only in-frame clonotypes and omits some of them. Of some 29,000 clones listed, roughly 88% were seen once; the top ten hold about 29%. Sequenced input: peripheral blood. Receptor source: a woman of 80 years or more with COVID-19, enrolled during active disease.

V and J are TRBV19 and TRBJ1-5, with TRBD1 matching over 7 bases. The CDR3 consists of 14 residues. V shed 3 bases and J 5 bases; nucleotides not matched to a gene: 4. Germline V gene data show CDR1 as LNHDA and CDR2 as SQIVND (reference sequence). This CDR3 reads CASSIGTVDQPQHF. CDR3 nucleotides: TGTGCCAGTAGTATCGGGACAGTGGATCAGCCCCAGCATTTT.

This clone was picked up a small number of times. The chain employs TRBV10-3 and TRBJ2-1; TRBD1 agrees at 7 bases. Trimming took 5 bases from V and 9 from J; bases not matched to a gene: 4. This CDR3 region has 12 residues. Germline values: CDR1 ENHRY, CDR2 SYGVKD. The DNA of the CDR3 is TGTGCCATCAGTCCGAACAGGGGTGAGCAGTTCTTC. It yields the protein CAISPNRGEQFF.

The chain employs TRBV6-5 and TRBJ2-5; D may be TRBD2 (7 bases). The CDR3 length is 16 residues. CDR1 and CDR2 (germline): MNHEY, SVGAGI. V lost 4 bases and J 2 bases, leaving 17 bases between the germline ends. The CDR3 nucleotides are TGTGCCAGCAGTTCACGTAGGGGGGGGCTACAAGAGACCCAGTACTTC. Translating it yields CASSSRRGGLQETQYF.

This chain links TRBV27 with TRBJ2-2; TRBD1 matches at 10 bases. The length of the CDR3 is 15 residues. Germline values: CDR1 MNHEY, CDR2 SMNVEV (reference sequence). The V and J ends lost 5 bases and 6 bases, in that order; junction bases with no gene match: 6. The chain's CDR3 is CASSPDRGLAGELFF. CDR3 nucleotide sequence: TGTGCCAGCAGTCCTGACAGGGGGCTGGCCGGGGAGCTGTTTTTT.

J is TRBJ1-5 and V is TRBV5-1; 7 bases agree with TRBD1. Germline CDR1 and CDR2: SGHRS and YFSETQ. The CDR3 runs 15 residues. The trim removed 4 bases at V and 2 bases at J, leaving 6 bases unmatched. Here the CDR3 reads CASSASTGGNQPQHF. The CDR3, as DNA: TGCGCCAGCAGCGCGTCAACAGGGGGCAATCAGCCCCAGCATTTT.

This clone was recorded only once. This rearrangement joins TRBV6-5 to TRBJ1-4; D remains unclear. The CDR3 consists of 15 residues. V lost 6 bases to trimming and J lost 8 bases, with 19 bases between them. Germline V gene lookup returns CDR1 MNHEY and CDR2 SVGAGI. CDR3 in amino acids: CASSAPGPRREKLFF. Here the CDR3 DNA reads TGTGCCAGCAGCGCGCCGGGCCCCCGGAGGGAAAAACTGTTTTTT.

The chain couples TRBV6-6 to TRBJ1-1, with 7 bases lining up with TRBD1. V lost 4 bases, J lost 5 bases, and 4 bases stayed unmatched. CDR1 and CDR2 (germline): MNHNY, SVGAGI (reference sequence). The CDR3 has 13 residues. For the CDR3, the DNA is TGTGCCAGCAGTTCACAGGGGAGGACTGAAGCTTTCTTT. Translating gives CASSSQGRTEAFF.

The chain recombines TRBV9 with TRBJ1-1; 8 nucleotides align to TRBD1. Germline V CDR1 and CDR2: SGDLS, YYNGEE. The length of the CDR3 is 15 residues. The V segment lost 3 bases and the J segment 5 bases; nucleotides outside the gene matches: 9. CDR3 in amino acids: CASSARDRRGTEAFF. DNA for the CDR3: TGTGCCAGCAGCGCAAGGGACAGGCGAGGGACTGAAGCTTTCTTT.

The chain carries TRBV7-8 and TRBJ1-5; TRBD1 aligns across 10 bases. This CDR3 spans 16 amino acids. With 4 bases clipped from V and 5 bases from J, the junction kept 8 bases outside the gene matches. CDR1 SGHVS and CDR2 FQNEAQ come from the germline V gene. The CDR3 coding sequence is TGTGCCAGCAGCTCCGGGACAGGGGATCTCGATCAGCCCCAGCATTTT. Translating gives CASSSGTGDLDQPQHF.

The CDR3 reads CASSVGFGDPGNEQFF. In DNA, the CDR3 is TGTGCCAGCAGCGTAGGGTTCGGGGATCCGGGCAATGAGCAGTTCTTC. V gene TRBV9 combines with J gene TRBJ2-1; tentative D call: TRBD2 (5 bases). CDR1 is SGDLS, CDR2 YYNGEE, per germline. The CDR3 spans 16 residues. V was cut by 0 bases and J by 6 bases, with 16 bases left in between.

The chain is built from TRBV7-7 and TRBJ2-1, with 8 bases that match TRBD2. CDR1 SSHAT and CDR2 FNYEAQ come from the germline V gene (reference sequence). J gave up 5 bases and V 1 base, and 4 bases lay outside the gene matches. The CDR3 has 15 residues. The CDR3 nucleotides are TGTGCCAGCAGCTTAGGGTCGGGAGGGAACAATGAGCAGTTCTTC. Its protein is CASSLGSGGNNEQFF.

This clone was recorded only once. The chain has TRBV5-1 and TRBJ2-7, with 8 bases that match TRBD1. This CDR3 has 15 amino acids. Germline values: CDR1 SGHRS, CDR2 YFSETQ. V lost 4 bases, J lost 3 bases, and 9 bases stayed unmatched. The CDR3 reads CASSPQGGVNYEQYF. CDR3 DNA sequence: TGCGCCAGCAGCCCACAGGGGGGAGTGAACTACGAGCAGTACTTC.

The chain uses TRBV6-1 and TRBJ2-3; D possibly corresponds to TRBD2 (5 bases). Germline V gene sequence: CDR1 MNHNS, CDR2 SASEGT. V lost 2 bases, J lost 3 bases, and 15 bases lay in between. CDR3 length equals 16 residues. CDR3 in DNA: TGTGCCAGCAGTGAAAACCTAGCCCTACCGACAGATACGCAGTATTTT. This encodes CASSENLALPTDTQYF.

This sequence joins TRBV5-1 and TRBJ2-3; 8 bases line up with TRBD2. Trimming cost V 6 bases and J 1 base; bases outside gene matches: 1. The CDR3 consists of 13 residues. CDR1 is SGHRS, CDR2 YFSETQ, per germline. The CDR3 region is CASKLAGTDTQYF. CDR3 in DNA: TGCGCCAGCAAACTAGCGGGCACAGATACGCAGTATTTT.

The chain recombines TRBV6-6 with TRBJ1-5; 7 bases are shared with TRBD1. Germline V gives CDR1 MNHNY, CDR2 SVGAGI (reference sequence). Unmatched junction bases numbered 5, after V lost 5 bases and J lost 1 base. The CDR3 runs to 15 residues. The CDR3 nucleotides read TGTGCCAGCAGTCTGACAGGGATCAGCAATCAGCCCCAGCATTTT. Amino acids: CASSLTGISNQPQHF.

The rearrangement links TRBV19 to TRBJ1-4; possibly TRBD1 for D (6 bases). The CDR3 sequence is 16 residues long. V was trimmed by 3 bases and J by 6 bases, leaving 17 bases between them. CDR1 is LNHDA and CDR2 is SQIVND in the germline V gene (reference sequence). CDR3: CASSIGPSAGDEKLFF. The CDR3 DNA sequence: TGTGCCAGTAGTATCGGCCCGTCGGCAGGGGATGAAAAACTGTTTTTT.

The gene calls are TRBV9 and TRBJ2-1, with 9 nucleotides matching TRBD2. This CDR3 is 16 amino acids long. V gave up 0 bases and J gave up 8 bases; unmatched junction bases: 9. Germline V lookup: CDR1 SGDLS, CDR2 YYNGEE. Written as DNA, the CDR3 is TGTGCCAGCAGCGTAGCTACGGCGGGGGGGCCCTATGAGCAGTTCTTC. Residues: CASSVATAGGPYEQFF.

The genes are TRBV3-1 (or the pseudogene TRBV3-2) and TRBJ2-5; 7 bases fit TRBD2. Germline lookup yields CDR1 LGHDT and CDR2 YNNKEL (reference sequence). V lost 1 base to trimming and J lost 1 base; unmatched junction nucleotides: 9. The CDR3 is 17 amino acids. The CDR3 loop reads CASSQASGRGPQETQYF. Written as DNA, the CDR3 is TGTGCCAGCAGCCAAGCTAGTGGGAGGGGTCCCCAAGAGACCCAGTACTTC.

The chain is built from TRBV7-9 and TRBJ2-1; TRBD2 matches at 11 bases. Germline assignment: CDR1 SEHNR and CDR2 FQNEAQ (reference sequence). V lost 5 bases, J lost 3 bases, and 3 bases stayed unmatched. The CDR3 totals 15 residues. The CDR3 loop is CASSRLAGIYNEQFF. CDR3 DNA sequence: TGTGCCAGCAGCCGACTAGCGGGGATCTACAATGAGCAGTTCTTC.

The J gene is TRBJ2-1, the V gene TRBV27; D perhaps matches TRBD1 (5 bases). Germline CDR1 is MNHEY and CDR2 is SMNVEV (reference sequence). The CDR3 consists of 16 residues. V lost 3 bases and J 4 bases, leaving 16 bases between the germline ends. This CDR3 is CASSFPRAKGYNEQFF. The CDR3 nucleotides read TGTGCCAGCAGTTTCCCAAGGGCTAAGGGGTACAATGAGCAGTTCTTC.

The chain is built from TRBV18 and TRBJ1-5, with D maybe TRBD1 (6 bases). This CDR3 region has 13 residues. Trimming removed 4 bases at V and 4 bases at J, with 8 bases between. Per the germline V gene, CDR1 is KGHSH and CDR2 is LQKENI. CDR3 sequence reads: CASSLGQNQPQHF. The CDR3 DNA is TGTGCCAGCTCACTGGGACAAAATCAGCCCCAGCATTTT. Full variable domain (rest looked up from reference TRBV18 and TRBJ1-5): NAGVMQNPRHLVRRRGQEARLRCSPMKGHSHVYWYRQLPEEGLKFMVYLQKENIIDESGMPKERFSAEFPKEGPSILRIQQVVRGDSAAYFCASSLGQNQPQHFGDGTRLSIL.

This clone was seen more than once but under ten times. The V gene is TRBV6-1, the J gene TRBJ1-2; 10 nucleotides agree with TRBD1. The CDR3 contains 16 residues. Germline V gene lookup returns CDR1 MNHNS and CDR2 SASEGT. Trimming took 0 bases from V and 5 from J; bases not matched to a gene: 6. DNA of the CDR3: TGTGCCAGCAGTGAAGCAGACAGGGGGCAATTGTATGGCTACACCTTC. Translating gives CASSEADRGQLYGYTF.

This clone occurred once. This chain uses TRBV6-6 with TRBJ2-1; 13 nucleotides agree with TRBD2. The CDR3 length is 14 residues. V trimming: 7 bases; J trimming: 5 bases; junction bases outside the gene matches: 2. CDR1 is MNHNY, CDR2 SVGAGI, per germline (reference sequence). CDR3 DNA: TGTGCCAGCAAACTAGCGGGGGGGAACAATGAGCAGTTCTTC. It yields the protein CASKLAGGNNEQFF.

The gene calls are TRBV5-1 and TRBJ2-2, with unresolved D. Germline CDR1 is SGHRS and CDR2 is YFSETQ. The CDR3 spans 14 residues. The V and J ends lost 1 base and 4 bases respectively, with 8 bases between them. The CDR3 loop reads CASSLSRGTGELFF. In DNA form, the CDR3 reads TGCGCCAGCAGCTTGAGTAGAGGCACCGGGGAGCTGTTTTTT.

J is TRBJ1-3 and V is TRBV11-3; 8 positions match TRBD1. V dropped 0 bases and J dropped 3; count of bases not matched to a gene: 10. The germline V gene encodes CDR1 SGHNT and CDR2 YENEEA. This CDR3 contains 18 residues. The CDR3 region is CASSLDPGQVLGGNTIYF. CDR3 sequence (DNA): TGTGCCAGCAGCTTAGATCCGGGACAGGTCTTAGGTGGAAACACCATATATTTT.

This chain connects TRBV7-3 to TRBJ2-1; D gene uncertain. CDR3 length: 13 residues. CDR1 SGHTA and CDR2 FQGTGA come from the germline V gene. Trimming left V 5 bases short and J 1 base short, with 6 bases between. The CDR3 bases are TGTGCCAGCAGCCCCCCTTCCTACAATGAGCAGTTCTTC. Translated: CASSPPSYNEQFF.

This sequence joins TRBV19 and TRBJ2-5; a possible D gene is TRBD2 (5 bases). This CDR3 is built from 13 residues. CDR1 and CDR2 (germline): LNHDA, SQIVND (reference sequence). V lost 6 bases to trimming and J lost 7 bases, with 15 bases between them. CDR3 residues: CASRLTTHGTQYF. In DNA form, the CDR3 reads TGTGCCAGTAGGCTGACTACCCACGGGACCCAGTACTTC.

V gene TRBV5-1 combines with J gene TRBJ1-2; no definite D call. This CDR3 contains 14 residues. Germline CDR1 reads SGHRS; CDR2 reads YFSETQ. V lost 0 bases and J 4 bases, leaving 10 bases between the germline ends. CDR3 sequence: CASSLEAAVYGYTF. The CDR3 nucleotides are TGCGCCAGCAGCTTGGAAGCGGCGGTCTATGGCTACACCTTC. Filled out from reference TRBV5-1 and TRBJ1-2, the complete variable domain reads KAGVTQTPRYLIKTRGQQVTLSCSPISGHRSVSWYQQTPGQGLQFLFEYFSETQRNKGNFPGRFSGRQFSNSRSEMNVSTLELGDSALYLCASSLEAAVYGYTFGSGTRLTVV.

The rearrangement links TRBV7-7 to TRBJ2-5; 11 nucleotides line up with TRBD1. Germline CDR1 is SSHAT and CDR2 is FNYEAQ (reference sequence). The CDR3 loop spans 14 amino acids. With 5 bases clipped from V and 5 bases from J, the junction kept 4 bases outside the gene matches. The CDR3 spells CASSQDRGLETQYF. The CDR3 DNA reads TGTGCCAGCAGCCAGGACAGGGGGCTTGAGACCCAGTACTTC.

Comment on this clone: Other DNA sequences in the sample encode the same CDR3. V usage is TRBV2 and J usage is TRBJ2-7; 8 bases fit TRBD1. V shed 6 bases, J shed 3 bases, and the junction held 4 bases outside the gene matches. This CDR3 has 13 amino acids. Germline V CDR1 and CDR2: SNHLY, FYNNEI. The CDR3 nucleotides are TGTGCCAGCAGCCGAGACAGGGGCTACGAGCAGTACTTC. It is translated as CASSRDRGYEQYF.